These 20 T cell receptor beta chains came from one sample sequenced in a study of lung T cells in sarcoidosis with Löfgren's syndrome. TCRdb re-called the reads through MiXCR, storing one row per CDR3 protein. The data contain 60,000 to 65,000 distinct CDR3 sequences, 21% of them singletons. Sequencing was carried out using CD4+ T cells from PBMCs. The receptor source for this set is a human donor with sarcoidosis (Löfgren's syndrome or another form), or a control subject (not recorded which).

This clonotype was observed at least ten times. This chain links TRBV28 with TRBJ2-1; 7 nucleotides align to TRBD1. The CDR3 sequence is 16 residues long. V shed 6 bases, J shed 4 bases, and the junction held 12 bases outside the gene matches. Germline V lookup: CDR1 MDHEN, CDR2 SYDVKM. The CDR3, as DNA: TGTGCCAGCAGCTCCTCCGGGACAGCGCATTACAATGAGCAGTTCTTC. Its protein product is CASSSSGTAHYNEQFF.

V gene TRBV29-1 combines with J gene TRBJ2-7; a weak D match, TRBD2 (5 bases). Trimming took off 3 bases at V and 5 bases at J, with 14 bases between the two ends. The CDR3 loop spans 13 amino acids. The germline V gene has CDR1 SQVTM and CDR2 ANQGSEA. CDR3 protein: CSVDLGGGDEQYF. The CDR3 DNA follows: TGCAGCGTTGATCTGGGCGGAGGCGACGAGCAGTACTTC.

This clonotype was observed once. At one end, the junction sequence differs from germline, possibly due to a read error. The genes are TRBV7-3 and TRBJ1-1; 9 nucleotides line up with TRBD1. This CDR3 comprises 14 residues. Germline V lookup: CDR1 SGHTA, CDR2 FQGTGA. The CDR3 reads CASSGQGRDTVAFF. The CDR3 DNA sequence: TGTGCCAGCAGCGGACAGGGGAGGGACACTGTAGCTTTCTTT.

The J gene is TRBJ1-6, the V gene TRBV3-1; D not certain. This CDR3 is built from 16 residues. V shed 4 bases and J shed 4 bases, with 14 bases lying between them. The germline gives CDR1 LGHDT, CDR2 YNNKEL (reference sequence). Written as DNA, the CDR3 is TGTGCCAGCAGCCCCGATGACTTACTGTATAATTCACCCCTCCACTTT. Translated, it gives CASSPDDLLYNSPLHF. The variable domain in full, with the rest retrieved from reference TRBV3-1 and TRBJ1-6, is DTAVSQTPKYLVTQMGNDKSIKCEQNLGHDTMYWYKQDSKKFLKIMFSYNNKELIINETVPNRFSPKSPDKAHLNLHINSLELGDSAVYFCASSPDDLLYNSPLHFGNGTRLTVT.

Of note for this clonotype: A much larger clone lies a single base off, so this may be a read error. The chain joins TRBV4-1 to TRBJ2-4; possibly TRBD2 for D (5 bases). The CDR3 is made up of 15 amino acids. Per the germline V gene, CDR1 is MGHRA and CDR2 is YSYEKL. CDR3 coding DNA: TGCGCCAGAAGCCAAGGTTCCAACAAGAGGGACATTCAGTACTTC. Residues: CARSQGSNKRDIQYF.

On this clonotype: This clone may be a read error of a much larger clone one base away. V usage is TRBV20-1 and J usage is TRBJ1-1; D is uncertain. V was clipped by 4 bases and J by 4 bases, with 19 bases between them. Germline lookup yields CDR1 DFQATT and CDR2 SNEGSKA (reference sequence). CDR3 size: 15 residues. DNA for the CDR3: TGCAGTGCTACCCCCGGCATCTTAATTGGCACTGAAGCTTTCTTT. As protein: CSATPGILIGTEAFF.

This clonotype came up many times. This chain connects TRBV20-1 to TRBJ2-7; perhaps TRBD2 as D (5 bases). In germline, CDR1 is DFQATT, CDR2 SNEGSKA (reference sequence). The CDR3 is 14 residues long. V lost 2 bases and J lost 6, with 17 bases in between. The CDR3 is CSARTDTGIPEQYF. CDR3 nucleotide sequence: TGCAGTGCTAGAACCGACACGGGGATCCCCGAGCAGTACTTC.

This clonotype has at least ten counts. The chain employs TRBV6-6 and TRBJ1-6, with no clear D. The CDR3 runs 16 residues. CDR1 and CDR2 from the germline V gene are MNHNY and SVGAGI (reference sequence). Deletions cut 1 base from V and 8 bases from J, with 15 bases between. The CDR3 is CASSYFGPPSDSPLHF. CDR3 bases: TGTGCCAGCAGTTACTTCGGGCCCCCCTCGGATTCACCCCTCCACTTT.

The chain links TRBV4-1 to TRBJ1-1, with D maybe TRBD1 (5 bases). Germline values: CDR1 MGHRA, CDR2 YSYEKL. V lost 3 bases to trimming and J lost 3 bases, with 26 bases between them. The CDR3 is 19 amino acids. The CDR3 DNA is TGCGCCAGCAGCCACTACGCGGGGCCGGTTCGGGGTTTAGACACTGAAGCTTTCTTT. It specifies CASSHYAGPVRGLDTEAFF.

For this clonotype: Being one base from a much bigger clone, this may be a read error. The chain links TRBV7-2 to TRBJ2-7; 9 bases fit TRBD1. CDR3 length: 15 amino acids. V shed 2 bases, J shed 3 bases, and the junction held 5 bases outside the gene matches. Germline values: CDR1 SGHTA, CDR2 FQGNSA. In DNA form, the CDR3 reads TGTGCCAGCAGCTTAACCGGGACAGGGATCTACGAGCAGTACTTC. Translating gives CASSLTGTGIYEQYF.

This clonotype was recorded at least ten times. The chain joins TRBV6-2 or TRBV6-3 to TRBJ1-5; maybe TRBD1 (6 bases). Looked up from germline, CDR1 is MNHEY and CDR2 is SVGEGT. Trimming took off 6 bases at V and 7 bases at J, with 13 bases between the two ends. The length of the CDR3 is 13 residues. The CDR3 bases are TGTGCCAGCAGAGGGGGGTTAGGGCAGCCCCAGCATTTT. Translating gives CASRGGLGQPQHF.

Ten or more counts support this clonotype. The rearrangement links TRBV6-1 to TRBJ2-7; tentatively, D is TRBD1 or TRBD2 (5 bases each). The germline V gene encodes CDR1 MNHNS and CDR2 SASEGT. The CDR3 spans 13 residues. The V end lost 6 bases, the J end lost 7 bases, and 16 bases lay between the germline ends. The CDR3 sequence: CASSAWDRLEQYV. Here the CDR3 DNA reads TGTGCCAGCAGCGCCTGGGACCGTTTGGAGCAGTACGTC.

Comment on this clonotype: A much more abundant neighbour one base away suggests this may be a read error. V gene TRBV7-2 combines with J gene TRBJ1-1; the D gene is possibly TRBD1 (6 bases). This CDR3 region has 12 residues. Germline values: CDR1 SGHTA, CDR2 FQGNSA. Trimming removed 5 bases from V and 9 bases from J, with 13 bases in between. Written as DNA, the CDR3 is TGTGCCAGCAGCACACGGACAGCCAAAGCTTTCTTT. It encodes CASSTRTAKAFF.

In this sample, this clonotype turned up a few times. This chain connects TRBV5-1 to TRBJ2-3, with a tentative D call TRBD1 (6 bases). The V gene's germline CDR1 is SGHRS and CDR2 YFSETQ. CDR3 length: 16 residues. The V gene lost 4 bases and the J gene lost 3 bases, with 18 bases spanning the gap. CDR3: CASSTDGQGKTDTQYF. The CDR3 nucleotides are TGCGCCAGCAGCACCGACGGGCAGGGGAAAACAGATACGCAGTATTTT.

The chain recombines TRBV5-6 with TRBJ2-1; no reliable D call. With 4 bases removed from V and 0 bases from J, the gap between germline ends came to 11 bases. Germline CDR1 is SGHDT and CDR2 is YYEEEE. This CDR3 contains 15 residues. CDR3 nucleotide sequence: TGTGCCAGCAGCCTTAGCCTCAGCTCCTACAATGAGCAGTTCTTC. It translates to CASSLSLSSYNEQFF.

This clonotype was recorded once. A much larger clone lies one base from this, so it may be a read error. V and J are TRBV19 and TRBJ2-7, with D tentatively TRBD1 (6 bases). Germline CDR1 is LNHDA and CDR2 is SQIVND (reference sequence). The CDR3 has 15 residues. The DNA for the CDR3 is TGTCCCAGTAGTATAGTGGGAACAGGGAACTACGAGCAGTACTTC. Translation gives CPSSIVGTGNYEQYF.

CDR3 in amino acids: CASSLGSVFSGNTIYF. The DNA of the CDR3 is TGCGCCAGCAGCTTGGGGTCGGTCTTCTCTGGAAACACCATATATTTT. The chain uses TRBV5-1 and TRBJ1-3; no clear D. The germline V gene has CDR1 SGHRS and CDR2 YFSETQ. This CDR3 has 16 residues. V was pared by 0 bases and J by 0 bases, with 10 bases between. Variable domain in full (rest from reference TRBV5-1 and TRBJ1-3): KAGVTQTPRYLIKTRGQQVTLSCSPISGHRSVSWYQQTPGQGLQFLFEYFSETQRNKGNFPGRFSGRQFSNSRSEMNVSTLELGDSALYLCASSLGSVFSGNTIYFGEGSWLTVV.

This clonotype was counted ten times or more. The V call is TRBV6-2 or TRBV6-3, the J call TRBJ2-1, with D perhaps TRBD2 (6 bases). There are 16 residues in the CDR3. Trimming cost V 1 base and J 5 bases, with 15 bases left between them. Germline CDR1 is MNHEY and CDR2 is SVGEGT. CDR3 loop: CASSYYTSTGDNEQFF. Written as DNA, the CDR3 is TGTGCCAGCAGTTACTACACTAGCACGGGTGACAATGAGCAGTTCTTC.

This clonotype appeared once. This may stem from a read error, because a much larger clone lies one nucleotide away. The chain links TRBV28 to TRBJ1-5, with D possibly being TRBD1 (5 bases). Germline V CDR1 and CDR2: MDHEN, SYDVKM. V was cut by 1 base and J by 7 bases, with 14 bases left in between. The CDR3 contains 15 residues. The CDR3 region has the DNA TGTGCCAGCAGTTTATACACCCGGGGGATGCAGCCCCAGCATTTT. Its protein is CASSLYTRGMQPQHF.

This clonotype was counted between two and nine times. The chain couples TRBV7-8 to TRBJ2-7, with D possibly being TRBD2 (6 bases). The CDR3 sequence is 15 residues long. The germline CDR1 and CDR2 sequences are SGHVS and FQNEAQ. V lost 3 bases and J 0 bases, leaving 12 bases between the germline ends. The CDR3 is CASSFTQGLSYEQYV. Here the CDR3 DNA reads TGTGCCAGCAGCTTTACCCAGGGACTCTCCTACGAGCAGTACGTC.